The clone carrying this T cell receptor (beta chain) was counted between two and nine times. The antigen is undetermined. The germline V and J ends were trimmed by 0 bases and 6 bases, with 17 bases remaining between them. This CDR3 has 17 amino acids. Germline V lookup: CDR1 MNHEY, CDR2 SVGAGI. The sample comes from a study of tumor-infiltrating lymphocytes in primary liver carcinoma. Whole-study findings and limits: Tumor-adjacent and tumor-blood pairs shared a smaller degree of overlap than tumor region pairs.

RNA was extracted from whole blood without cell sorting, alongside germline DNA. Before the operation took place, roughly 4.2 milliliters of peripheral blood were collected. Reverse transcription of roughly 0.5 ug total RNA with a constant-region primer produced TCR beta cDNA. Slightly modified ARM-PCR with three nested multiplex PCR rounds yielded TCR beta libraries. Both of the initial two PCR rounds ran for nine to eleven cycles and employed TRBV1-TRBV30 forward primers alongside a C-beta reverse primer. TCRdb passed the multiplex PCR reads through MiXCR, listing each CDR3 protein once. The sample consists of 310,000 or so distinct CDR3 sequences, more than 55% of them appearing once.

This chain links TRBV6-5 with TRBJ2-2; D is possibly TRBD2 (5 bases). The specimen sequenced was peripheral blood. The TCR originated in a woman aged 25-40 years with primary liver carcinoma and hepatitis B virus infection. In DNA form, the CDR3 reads TGTGCCAGCAGTTACTCGAGGGTTGCACGATCGCCCGGGGAGCTGTTTTTT. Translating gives CASSYSRVARSPGELFF.